This entry lists 13 T cell receptor beta chains sequenced from one sample in a study of T cells after yellow fever vaccination. TCRdb re-derived calls from the 5' RACE reads in MiXCR, one entry per CDR3 protein. This table holds roughly 320,000 distinct CDR3 sequences, about 10% found once. The material was CD4+ T cells sorted from PBMCs, obtained 45 days after the yellow fever booster vaccination. The receptors derive from a man between 18 and 29 years old who received the YFV17D yellow fever vaccine.

This chain uses TRBV12-3 or TRBV12-4 with TRBJ2-3; D remains ambiguous. CDR3 length: 13 residues. V shed 6 bases and J shed 2 bases, with 9 bases lying between them. CDR3 nucleotide sequence: TGTGCCAGCAGCCAACCCCCCACAGATACGCAGTATTTT. It codes for CASSQPPTDTQYF.

This clonotype was counted only a few times. The V gene is TRBV12-3 or TRBV12-4, the J gene TRBJ1-5, with D perhaps TRBD1 (5 bases). This CDR3 has 17 residues. Trimming removed 5 bases at V and 14 bases at J, with 31 bases between. As DNA, the CDR3 is TGTGCCAGCAGTCTCTTTAGGTTCCGGGACCATCAAACACAGAAGCATTTT. Its translation is CASSLFRFRDHQTQKHF.

This CDR3 reads CASSLEGEKQYF. The CDR3 nucleotides read TGTGCCAGCAGCTTAGAAGGAGAAAAGCAGTACTTC. This rearrangement joins TRBV11-3 to TRBJ2-7; no firm D call. Germline V gives CDR1 SGHNT, CDR2 YENEEA. With 0 bases removed from V and 8 bases from J, the gap between germline ends came to 8 bases. This CDR3 comprises 12 residues.

The rearrangement links TRBV7-2 to TRBJ1-1; D gene unclear. Per germline, CDR1 SGHTA and CDR2 FQGNSA. Trimming shortened V by 1 base and J by 8 bases, and 11 bases separated the two germline ends. The CDR3 runs to 13 residues. The CDR3 region is CASSLGQFGEAFF. DNA of the CDR3: TGTGCCAGCAGCTTAGGGCAGTTCGGCGAAGCTTTCTTT.

This clonotype was recorded a few times. This rearrangement joins TRBV20-1 to TRBJ2-2, with 10 bases lining up with TRBD2. The germline V gene has CDR1 DFQATT and CDR2 SNEGSKA (reference sequence). After removal of 0 bases from V and 0 bases from J, the junction contained 7 bases not matched to a gene. CDR3 length: 18 residues. The CDR3 here is CSARDPLAGTTNTGELFF. CDR3 DNA: TGCAGTGCTAGAGATCCACTAGCGGGGACCACGAACACCGGGGAGCTGTTTTTT.

This clonotype was counted a few times. V gene TRBV2 combines with J gene TRBJ2-1; no firm D call. V was shortened by 0 bases and J by 12 bases, with 9 bases between the two germline ends. The CDR3 consists of 12 residues. Per the germline V gene, CDR1 is SNHLY and CDR2 is FYNNEI. The CDR3 region is CASSEAARRQFF. CDR3 nucleotide sequence: TGTGCCAGCAGTGAAGCGGCCCGAAGGCAGTTCTTC.

The chain combines TRBV20-1 with TRBJ1-2; D is possibly TRBD1 (5 bases). The germline V and J ends were trimmed by 5 bases and 7 bases, with 20 bases remaining between them. Germline lookup yields CDR1 DFQATT and CDR2 SNEGSKA (reference sequence). CDR3 length equals 14 residues. DNA of the CDR3: TGCAGTGCTGAGAGCGACAGCGCAATACCTGGCTACACCTTC. The encoded protein is CSAESDSAIPGYTF.

V gene TRBV7-2 combines with J gene TRBJ1-5; a possible D gene is TRBD1 (6 bases). Per the germline V gene, CDR1 is SGHTA and CDR2 is FQGNSA. The length of the CDR3 is 14 residues. Deletions cut 5 bases from V and 5 bases from J, with 13 bases between. Written as DNA, the CDR3 is TGTGCCAGCAGCCTAGGGGGGGCTTATCAGCCCCAGCATTTT. It specifies CASSLGGAYQPQHF.

This clonotype was seen a few times. The chain links TRBV20-1 to TRBJ2-2; a possible D gene is TRBD1 (5 bases). From germline, CDR1 is DFQATT and CDR2 SNEGSKA (reference sequence). The V end was cut by 0 bases, the J end by 4 bases, with 9 bases between. CDR3 size: 14 residues. This CDR3 is CSARDRVSTGELFF. The CDR3 region has the DNA TGCAGTGCTAGAGACAGGGTTTCCACCGGGGAGCTGTTTTTT.

This clonotype was seen just once. The chain couples TRBV27 to TRBJ1-2; D is possibly TRBD1 (6 bases). V shed 8 bases and J shed 2 bases, with 9 bases lying between them. CDR3 length: 12 amino acids. The germline V gene has CDR1 MNHEY and CDR2 SMNVEV (reference sequence). The CDR3 protein is CASWTENYGYTF. The CDR3 bases are TGTGCCAGCTGGACAGAAAACTATGGCTACACCTTC.

The sample holds a few counts of this clonotype. This chain joins TRBV20-1 and TRBJ2-2; TRBD2 is a possible D gene (5 bases). This CDR3 region has 13 residues. The V gene's germline CDR1 is DFQATT and CDR2 SNEGSKA (reference sequence). The ends were cut back, 6 bases at V and 4 bases at J, with 12 bases in the middle. The CDR3 protein is CSAERPGTGELFF. CDR3 nucleotide sequence: TGCAGTGCGGAGCGGCCCGGCACCGGGGAGCTGTTTTTT.

The CDR3 DNA is TGTGCCAGCAGCTTGTCGTGGGCCGATAGAATGGCTTTCTTT. This codes for CASSLSWADRMAFF. V usage is TRBV7-9 and J usage is TRBJ1-1; D not certain. The CDR3 totals 14 residues. The ends were cut back, 3 bases at V and 11 bases at J, with 19 bases in the middle. In germline, CDR1 is SEHNR, CDR2 FQNEAQ (reference sequence). Filled out from reference TRBV7-9 and TRBJ1-1, the complete variable domain reads DTGVSQNPRHKITKRGQNVTFRCDPISEHNRLYWYRQTLGQGPEFLTYFQNEAQLEKSRLLSDRFSAERPKGSFSTLEIQRTEQGDSAMYLCASSLSWADRMAFFGQGTRLTVV.

This clonotype was detected ten times or more. The rearrangement links TRBV29-1 to TRBJ2-1, with D possibly called TRBD1 or TRBD2 (6 bases each). V lost 5 bases to trimming and J lost 4 bases, with 15 bases between them. Germline values: CDR1 SQVTM, CDR2 ANQGSEA. This CDR3 has 14 residues. CDR3 bases: TGCAGCGTTACGGGGGCCTTACAATACAATGAGCAGTTCTTC. This sequence encodes CSVTGALQYNEQFF.